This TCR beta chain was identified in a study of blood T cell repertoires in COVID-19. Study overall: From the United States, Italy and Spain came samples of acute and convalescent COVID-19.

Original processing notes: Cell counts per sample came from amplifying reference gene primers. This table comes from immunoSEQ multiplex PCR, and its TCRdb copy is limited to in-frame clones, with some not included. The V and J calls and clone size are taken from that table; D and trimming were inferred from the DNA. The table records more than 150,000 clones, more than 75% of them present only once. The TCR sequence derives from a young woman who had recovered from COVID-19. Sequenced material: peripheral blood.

The CDR3 loop is CASQVGPNTEAFF. The CDR3, as DNA: TGTGCCAGCCAAGTGGGCCCGAACACTGAAGCTTTCTTT. The chain has TRBV6-5 and TRBJ1-1; D unresolved. CDR3 length: 13 amino acids. V was trimmed by 8 bases and J by 1 base, leaving 11 bases between them. CDR1 and CDR2 (germline): MNHEY, SVGAGI.